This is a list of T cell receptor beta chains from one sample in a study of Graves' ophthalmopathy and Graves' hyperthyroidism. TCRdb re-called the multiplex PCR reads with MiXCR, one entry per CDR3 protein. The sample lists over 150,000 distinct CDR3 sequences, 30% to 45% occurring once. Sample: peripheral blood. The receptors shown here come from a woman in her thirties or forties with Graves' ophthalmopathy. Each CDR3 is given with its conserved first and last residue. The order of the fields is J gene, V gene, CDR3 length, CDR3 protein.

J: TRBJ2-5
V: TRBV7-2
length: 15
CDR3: CASSFGLASMETQYF

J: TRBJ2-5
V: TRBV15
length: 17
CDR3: CATSRGGETVGSETQYF

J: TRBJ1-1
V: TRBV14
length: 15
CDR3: CASSLTALGTTEAFF

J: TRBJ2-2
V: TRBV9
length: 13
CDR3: CASSGASTGELFF

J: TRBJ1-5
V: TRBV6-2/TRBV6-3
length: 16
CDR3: CASSFTRGLGNQPQHF

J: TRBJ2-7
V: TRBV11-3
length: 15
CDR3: CASSWELSSGREQYF

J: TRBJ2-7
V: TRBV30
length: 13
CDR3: CAWASGRTYEQYF

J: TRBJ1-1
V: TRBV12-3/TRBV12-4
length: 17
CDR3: CASSLQGLGVKNTEAFF

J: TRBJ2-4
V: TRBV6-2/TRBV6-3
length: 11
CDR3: CASSRENIQYF

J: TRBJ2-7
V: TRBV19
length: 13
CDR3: CATSDAGVYEQYF

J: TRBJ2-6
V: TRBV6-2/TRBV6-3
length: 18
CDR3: CASSYRQGSHSGANVLTF

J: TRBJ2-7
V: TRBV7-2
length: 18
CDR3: CASSSVPGQGSPRYEQYF

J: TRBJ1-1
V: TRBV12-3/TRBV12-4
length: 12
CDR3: CASSTLRIEAFF

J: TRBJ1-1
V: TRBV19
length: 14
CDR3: CASSGGQWSTEAFF

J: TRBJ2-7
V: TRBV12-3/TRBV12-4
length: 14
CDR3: CASSFGGQGGEQYF

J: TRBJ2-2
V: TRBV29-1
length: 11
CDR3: CSVVNTGELFF

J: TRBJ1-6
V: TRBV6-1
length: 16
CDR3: CASSRQGSSYNSPLHF

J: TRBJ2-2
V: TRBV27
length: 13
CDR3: CASSLYRAGELFF

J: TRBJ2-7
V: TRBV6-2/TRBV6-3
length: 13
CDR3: CASRMSSRVEQYF

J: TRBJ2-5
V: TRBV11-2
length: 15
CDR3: CASSLSRGYQETQYF

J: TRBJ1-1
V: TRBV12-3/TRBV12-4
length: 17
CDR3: CASRSDGTAEMNTEAFF

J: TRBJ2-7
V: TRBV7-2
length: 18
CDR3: CASSLGPYPGGQDNEQYF